The 18 T cell receptor beta chains reported below all come from one sample, sequenced in a study of low-dose radiotherapy and immunotherapy resistance in tumors. Time point denoted: before trial treatment. Alpha and beta chains were covered, as first-strand cDNA relied on TRAV- and TRBV-specific primers. Amplification of TCRs used a constant-region primer and V-primer adapter for roughly 18 PCR cycles. MiXCR was run by TCRdb on the reads, yielding one entry per CDR3 protein. The profile shows about 89,000 distinct CDR3 sequences, 9.4% of them singletons. Sequencing used PBMCs, obtained before treatment. The receptor source for this set is a male donor with prostate cancer.

This clonotype was detected ten times or more. The CDR3 region has the DNA TGTGCCAGCAGCACCCGGGACAGGGCTGGCTACACCTTC. It encodes CASSTRDRAGYTF. This sequence joins TRBV7-2 and TRBJ1-2; TRBD1 agrees at 9 bases. Trimming took 5 bases from V and 7 from J; bases not matched to a gene: 5. CDR3 length: 13 amino acids. Germline CDR1 and CDR2: SGHTA and FQGNSA.

This clonotype was seen repeatedly, ten times or more. This rearrangement joins TRBV20-1 to TRBJ2-1; possibly TRBD1 for D (5 bases). Looked up from germline, CDR1 is DFQATT and CDR2 is SNEGSKA (reference sequence). V was cut by 0 bases and J by 8 bases, with 17 bases left in between. This CDR3 comprises 15 residues. DNA for the CDR3: TGCAGTGCTAGAGATGGGGCTACCCCTAGGGATGAGCAGTTCTTC. Protein product: CSARDGATPRDEQFF.

Many counts were recorded for this clonotype. The rearrangement links TRBV7-2 to TRBJ2-3, with TRBD2 matching 9 bases. V gave up 5 bases and J gave up 7 bases; unmatched junction bases: 10. Germline V gives CDR1 SGHTA, CDR2 FQGNSA. The CDR3 is 15 amino acids. CDR3 sequence reads: CASSPGAGGPNTQYF. The DNA for the CDR3 is TGTGCCAGCAGCCCTGGGGCGGGAGGGCCAAATACGCAGTATTTT.

A word on this clonotype: A far larger clone is only one base removed, so a read error is likely. The chain is built from TRBV18 and TRBJ2-7; TRBD2 agrees at 9 bases. Germline V lookup: CDR1 KGHSH, CDR2 LQKENI. The CDR3 contains 15 residues. With V trimmed by 6 bases and J by 7 bases, 13 bases remained unmatched. The CDR3 loop is CASSPTAGGGNEQYF. CDR3 DNA: TGTGCCAGCTCCCCCACAGCGGGAGGTGGAAATGAGCAGTACTTC.

The J gene is TRBJ1-3, the V gene TRBV30, with 7 nucleotides matching TRBD1. This CDR3 has 14 amino acids. Germline V gene sequence: CDR1 GTSNPN, CDR2 SVGIG (reference sequence). J gave up 5 bases and V 0 bases, and 4 bases lay outside the gene matches. The DNA of the CDR3 is TGTGCCTGGAGTGTGGCAGGGGGTCGAAACACCATATATTTT. This sequence encodes CAWSVAGGRNTIYF.

This clonotype was detected ten times or more. V and J are TRBV2 and TRBJ2-2; maybe TRBD2 (6 bases). Germline V gene data show CDR1 as SNHLY and CDR2 as FYNNEI. V was clipped by 4 bases and J by 5 bases, with 14 bases between them. CDR3 length: 15 amino acids. CDR3 residues: CASSVRTAGTGELFF. The CDR3 DNA reads TGTGCCAGCAGTGTTCGCACCGCGGGGACCGGGGAGCTGTTTTTT.

Many counts were recorded for this clonotype. The chain carries TRBV20-1 and TRBJ1-2, with D possibly being TRBD1 (5 bases). The CDR3 runs 12 residues. In germline, CDR1 is DFQATT, CDR2 SNEGSKA (reference sequence). Trimming stripped 5 bases from V and 8 bases from J, with 15 bases between. The CDR3 nucleotides are TGCAGTGCTCCCTGGGGGAATCGGGGCTACACCTTC. This translates into CSAPWGNRGYTF.

The sample holds many counts of this clonotype. V is TRBV28 and J is TRBJ1-4, with 11 bases lining up with TRBD1. Germline CDR1 is MDHEN and CDR2 is SYDVKM. After removal of 5 bases from V and 5 bases from J, the junction contained 4 bases not matched to a gene. CDR3 length: 15 amino acids. CDR3: CASSTRTGGNEKLFF. As DNA, the CDR3 is TGTGCCAGCAGTACCCGGACAGGGGGCAATGAAAAACTGTTTTTT.

This clonotype counts as medium-sized (0.01 to 0.1%). The J gene is TRBJ2-7, the V gene TRBV28; 9 nucleotides match TRBD1. Trimming removed 6 bases from V and 3 bases from J; junction bases left unmatched: 6. The CDR3 has 14 residues. Per the germline V gene, CDR1 is MDHEN and CDR2 is SYDVKM. The CDR3 coding sequence is TGTGCCAGCAGCCCGGGACAGGGCGTCTACGAGCAGTACTTC. It yields the protein CASSPGQGVYEQYF.

This clonotype was observed at least ten times. The CDR3 spells CASRWGVNEQFF. CDR3 DNA sequence: TGTGCCAGCAGATGGGGGGTAAATGAGCAGTTCTTC. The chain recombines TRBV6-2 or TRBV6-3 with TRBJ2-1; a weak D match, TRBD2 (6 bases). Germline V gives CDR1 MNHEY, CDR2 SVGEGT. Trimming left V 6 bases short and J 7 bases short, with 10 bases between. The length of the CDR3 is 12 residues.

This clonotype was found many times. The chain combines TRBV28 with TRBJ2-4, with D perhaps matching TRBD2 (7 bases). V lost 1 base and J 5 bases, leaving 15 bases between the germline ends. Germline V gene sequence: CDR1 MDHEN, CDR2 SYDVKM. The CDR3 covers 16 residues. This CDR3 reads CASSLFPGEGENIQYF. CDR3 nucleotide sequence: TGTGCCAGCAGTTTATTTCCTGGGGAGGGGGAAAACATTCAGTACTTC.

Remarks on this clonotype: A far larger clone lies a single base away; this is likely a read error. The chain couples TRBV20-1 to TRBJ2-7, with 9 bases matching TRBD2. Trimming at V came to 7 bases and at J to 7 bases, leaving 14 bases not matched to a gene. Germline V gene data show CDR1 as DFQATT and CDR2 as SNEGSKA (reference sequence). This CDR3 has 14 residues. The CDR3 sequence: CSVASGASFNEQYF. The CDR3 region has the DNA TGCAGTGTGGCTAGCGGGGCGAGTTTTAATGAGCAGTACTTC.

Many counts were recorded for this clonotype. The chain uses TRBV30 and TRBJ2-1; 8 bases line up with TRBD1. This CDR3 region has 13 residues. The V gene's germline CDR1 is GTSNPN and CDR2 SVGIG (reference sequence). Germline trimming cut 2 bases from V and 8 bases from J; bases unmatched to any gene: 5. Here the CDR3 DNA reads TGTGCCTGGAGTTTGACAGGGGTCGATGAGCAGTTCTTC. Protein product: CAWSLTGVDEQFF.

This clonotype appeared many times. This rearrangement joins TRBV7-2 to TRBJ2-7; 10 nucleotides agree with TRBD2. The J segment lost 4 bases and the V segment lost 4 bases, leaving 4 bases of the junction unmatched. The CDR3 spans 14 residues. CDR1 is SGHTA and CDR2 is FQGNSA in the germline V gene. The CDR3 sequence is CASSYSGGLYEQYF. DNA for the CDR3: TGTGCCAGCAGCTATAGCGGGGGGTTGTACGAGCAGTACTTC.

This clonotype was detected many times. The rearrangement links TRBV18 to TRBJ2-2; possible D gene TRBD1, 5 bases. CDR3 length: 17 residues. Trimming removed 3 bases at V and 0 bases at J, with 14 bases between. Germline V gene data show CDR1 as KGHSH and CDR2 as LQKENI. CDR3 nucleotide sequence: TGTGCCAGCTCACCTGCCCTGGCCAGGGCGAACACCGGGGAGCTGTTTTTT. Protein product: CASSPALARANTGELFF. Drawing the rest from reference TRBV18 and TRBJ2-2, the complete variable domain is NAGVMQNPRHLVRRRGQEARLRCSPMKGHSHVYWYRQLPEEGLKFMVYLQKENIIDESGMPKERFSAEFPKEGPSILRIQQVVRGDSAAYFCASSPALARANTGELFFGEGSRLTVL.

This clonotype was counted many times. The gene calls are TRBV11-1 and TRBJ2-1; 7 nucleotides align to TRBD2. Looked up from germline, CDR1 is SGHAT and CDR2 is FQDESV (reference sequence). Trimming took 1 base from V and 9 from J; bases not matched to a gene: 0. The CDR3 covers 12 residues. CDR3 sequence (DNA): TGTGCCAGCAGCTTAGAGCGGGGTGAGCAGTTCTTC. It translates to CASSLERGEQFF.

This clonotype has a count of ten or more. The chain uses TRBV29-1 and TRBJ2-3, with 7 bases fitting TRBD2. CDR3 length equals 15 residues. V lost 7 bases and J lost 2; bases outside the gene matches: 12. The germline gives CDR1 SQVTM, CDR2 ANQGSEA. The CDR3 DNA is TGCAGCGCCGGAGCCGGGAGCGGGAACACAGATACGCAGTATTTT. It translates to CSAGAGSGNTDTQYF.

This clonotype was counted at least ten times. The CDR3 sequence is CASSLATSRETQYF. As DNA, the CDR3 is TGTGCCAGCAGCTTAGCGACTAGCAGGGAGACCCAGTACTTC. The chain couples TRBV7-9 to TRBJ2-5; 7 bases are shared with TRBD2. V lost 0 bases, J lost 5 bases, and 3 bases stayed unmatched. Germline assignment: CDR1 SEHNR and CDR2 FQNEAQ (reference sequence). The CDR3 is 14 residues long.